This T cell receptor (beta chain) appears in the sequencing data of a study of blood T cell repertoires in COVID-19 (dated by TCRdb to the early 2020s). General notes on the study: The collaborator samples originated in the United States, Italy and Spain and spanned the acute and convalescent phases of COVID-19. The prospective study material was composed of cDNA or gDNA derived from T cells, B-cell-depleted T cells, or PBMCs. Subjects who had been exposed to COVID-19, were actively infected with it, or had recovered from it provided the deeply sampled blood TCRbeta repertoires that made up the dataset. The repertoires were released in a freely available public database intended as a resource for research on the immune response to SARS-CoV-2. The samples were drawn from the first 160 participants of the ongoing ImmuneRACE study and from some 1,300 subjects provided by 6 global collaborators. The sample metadata nearly always contained a de-identified subject ID, COVID-19 status, age in years and sex. HLA class I and class II types, where available, came from metadata supplied by the sample provider rather than from assay-based typing. The paper as a whole reports these results and caveats: The quantity of clinical and demographic metadata differed by source and by participant and was supplied without curation.

With respect to this clone: What antigen it recognizes has not been identified. Nothing much larger sits one base from this clone, and base qualities are not available.

Whole blood was collected in K2EDTA tubes by collaborating institutions according to the institutions' own protocols. Collaborator samples were shipped for TCRbeta analysis as frozen whole blood, isolated PBMCs, or DNA extracted from either sample type. From cysteine to phenylalanine, the CDR3 is 15 amino acids long. Just CDR3 DNA is preserved here, 45 bases in frame from base 1. Trimming at the junction amounts to 4 bases on V and 7 bases on J, and the germline ends lie 16 bases apart. Sequences MNHEY (CDR1) and SVGAGI (CDR2) are obtained from the germline V gene. TCRbeta CDR3 regions were amplified from genomic DNA by means of the immunoSEQ Assay, a bias-controlled multiplex PCR. The authors' analysis ran thus. The number of nucleated cells in each sample was estimated by amplification of reference gene primers within the assay. To quantify the absolute abundance of each unique TCRbeta CDR3 rearrangement, sequence reads were collapsed and filtered. For each sample, productive Simpson clonality was calculated as the square root of Simpson's diversity index across productive rearrangements. TCRdb carries this immuneACCESS record with in-frame sequences only. Its versions omit some clonotypes, under half of them owing to an unresolved V gene in the studies checked, with the rest unexplained. Clone size and V and J calls were adopted from that table, with D and trimming inferred from the DNA. Within this sample are around 98,000 clones, with around 80% of them counted one time only. Of the sample, around 22% falls within the top ten clones.

Sequencing was carried out using peripheral blood. The clonotype comes from a man between 65 and 85 years old with acute or convalescent COVID-19. This chain is built from TRBV6-5 and TRBJ1-4; TRBD1 could be the D gene, as 5 bases match. The nucleotides are TGTGCCAGCAGTTGGGATTTCCGACAGAGTGAAAAACTGTTTTTT. Translated, it reads CASSWDFRQSEKLFF.